Below are 6 T cell receptor beta chains sequenced from a single sample in a study of T cell repertoires in cytomegalovirus infection. TCRdb re-called the reads with MiXCR, one entry per CDR3 protein. The data show 250,000 to 300,000 distinct CDR3 sequences, roughly 13% seen once. Sequenced sample: PBMCs. All receptors come from a human donor in good health (CMV status not recorded). Some clones in this sample may be carry-over from other donors' samples.

The V call is TRBV15, the J call TRBJ2-1, with 10 nucleotides matching TRBD1. Germline V CDR1 and CDR2: LNHNV, YYDKDF (reference sequence). This CDR3 is 18 amino acids long. V gave up 6 bases and J gave up 5 bases; unmatched junction bases: 16. CDR3 DNA sequence: TGTGCCACCAGAACGGGGACAGGGGTTGGTGGACCAAACAATGAGCAGTTCTTC. It yields the protein CATRTGTGVGGPNNEQFF.

This clonotype was seen at least ten times. This chain links TRBV7-6 with TRBJ2-7; no firm D call. CDR1 is SGHVS, CDR2 FNYEAQ, per germline. The CDR3 runs 12 residues. The V gene lost 5 bases and the J gene lost 2 bases, with 7 bases spanning the gap. CDR3 DNA: TGTGCCAGCAGCGATCAGACCTACGAGCAGTACTTC. This encodes CASSDQTYEQYF. Variable domain in full (rest from reference TRBV7-6 and TRBJ2-7): GAGVSQSPRYKVTKRGQDVALRCDPISGHVSLYWYRQALGQGPEFLTYFNYEAQQDKSGLPNDRFSAERPEGSISTLTIQRTEQRDSAMYRCASSDQTYEQYFGPGTRLTVT.

This clonotype was seen a handful of times. Germline is not matched at one junction end, which may reflect a read error. The rearrangement uses TRBV20-1 and TRBJ2-5; D not certain. Germline CDR1 reads DFQATT; CDR2 reads SNEGSKA (reference sequence). This CDR3 comprises 12 residues. In nucleotides, the CDR3 is TGCAGTGCAAGAGGACGGCAAGAGACCCAGTACTTC. It yields the protein CSARGRQETQYF.

The CDR3 nucleotides read TGCAGCGTTGAACTGGGTCCCAATCAGCCCCAGCATTTT. Protein: CSVELGPNQPQHF. This rearrangement joins TRBV29-1 to TRBJ1-5; D is uncertain. The CDR3 contains 13 residues. Germline V gives CDR1 SQVTM, CDR2 ANQGSEA. The V and J ends lost 2 bases and 3 bases respectively, with 8 bases between them. The full variable domain, rest sourced from reference TRBV29-1 and TRBJ1-5, is SAVISQKPSRDICQRGTSLTIQCQVDSQVTMMFWYRQQPGQSLTLIATANQGSEATYESGFVIDKFPISRPNLTFSTLTVSNMSPEDSSIYLCSVELGPNQPQHFGDGTRLSIL.

This clonotype was observed at least ten times. This sequence joins TRBV20-1 and TRBJ1-5; no definite D call. Germline V gives CDR1 DFQATT, CDR2 SNEGSKA (reference sequence). V lost 3 bases to trimming and J lost 3 bases, with 6 bases between them. The CDR3 contains 12 residues. The CDR3 region has the DNA TGCAGTGCTAGGGAACCCAATCAGCCCCAGCATTTT. It translates to CSAREPNQPQHF.

The chain couples TRBV5-4 to TRBJ1-1, with D maybe TRBD1 (6 bases). V was clipped by 7 bases and J by 3 bases, with 16 bases between them. This CDR3 region has 14 residues. The germline V gene has CDR1 SGHNT and CDR2 YYREEE (reference sequence). In DNA, the CDR3 is TGTGCCAGCGGACTACAGGGAGGGTACACTGAAGCTTTCTTT. This gives the protein CASGLQGGYTEAFF.